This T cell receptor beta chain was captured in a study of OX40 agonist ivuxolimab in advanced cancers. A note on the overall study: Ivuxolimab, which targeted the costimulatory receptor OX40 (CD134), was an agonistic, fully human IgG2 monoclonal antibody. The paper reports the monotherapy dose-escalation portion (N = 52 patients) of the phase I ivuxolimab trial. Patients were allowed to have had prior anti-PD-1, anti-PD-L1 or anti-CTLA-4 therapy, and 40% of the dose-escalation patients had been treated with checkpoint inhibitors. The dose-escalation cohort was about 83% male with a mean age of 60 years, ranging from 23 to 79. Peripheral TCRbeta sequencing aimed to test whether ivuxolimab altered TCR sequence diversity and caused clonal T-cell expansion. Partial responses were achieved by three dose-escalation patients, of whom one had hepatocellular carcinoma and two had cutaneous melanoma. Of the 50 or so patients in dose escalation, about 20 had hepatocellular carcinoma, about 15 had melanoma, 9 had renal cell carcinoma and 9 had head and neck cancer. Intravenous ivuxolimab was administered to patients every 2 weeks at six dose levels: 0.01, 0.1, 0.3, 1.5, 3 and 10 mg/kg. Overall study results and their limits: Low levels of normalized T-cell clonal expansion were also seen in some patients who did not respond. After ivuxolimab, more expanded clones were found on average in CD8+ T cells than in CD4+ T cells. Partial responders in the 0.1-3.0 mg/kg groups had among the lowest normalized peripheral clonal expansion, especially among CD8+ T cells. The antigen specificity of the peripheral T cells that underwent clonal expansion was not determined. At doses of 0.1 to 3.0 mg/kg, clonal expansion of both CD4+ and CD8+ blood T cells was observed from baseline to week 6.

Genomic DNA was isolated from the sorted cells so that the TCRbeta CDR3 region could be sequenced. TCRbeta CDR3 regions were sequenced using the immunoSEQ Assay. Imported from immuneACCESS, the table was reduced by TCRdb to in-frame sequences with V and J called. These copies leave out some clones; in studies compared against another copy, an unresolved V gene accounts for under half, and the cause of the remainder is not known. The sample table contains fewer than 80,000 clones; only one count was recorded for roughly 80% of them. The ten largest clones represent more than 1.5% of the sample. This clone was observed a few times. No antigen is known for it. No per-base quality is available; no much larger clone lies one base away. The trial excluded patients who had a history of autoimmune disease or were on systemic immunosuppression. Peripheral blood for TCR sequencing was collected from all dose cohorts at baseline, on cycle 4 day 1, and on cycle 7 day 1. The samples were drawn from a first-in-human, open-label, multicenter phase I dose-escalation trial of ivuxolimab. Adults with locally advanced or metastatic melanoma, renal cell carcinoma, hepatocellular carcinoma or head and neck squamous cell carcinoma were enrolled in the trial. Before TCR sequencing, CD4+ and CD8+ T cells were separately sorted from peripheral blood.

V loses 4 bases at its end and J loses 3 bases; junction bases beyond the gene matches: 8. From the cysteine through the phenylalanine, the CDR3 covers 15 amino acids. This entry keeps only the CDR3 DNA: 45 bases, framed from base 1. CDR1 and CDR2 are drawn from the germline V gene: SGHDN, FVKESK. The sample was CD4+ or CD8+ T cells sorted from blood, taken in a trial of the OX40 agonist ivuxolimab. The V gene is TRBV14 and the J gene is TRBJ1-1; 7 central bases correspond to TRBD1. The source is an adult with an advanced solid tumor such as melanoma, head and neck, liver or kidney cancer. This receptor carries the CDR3 CASSRRRQGDTEAFF. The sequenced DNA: TGTGCCAGCAGCCGAAGGAGACAGGGTGACACTGAAGCTTTCTTT.